This T cell receptor beta chain stems from a study of beta chain features in type 1 diabetes. At the level of the study: Sorted cells examined across all samples numbered about 110,000,000.

Every isolated RNA sample was fully reverse transcribed, so sequencing captured expressed TCRB transcripts. Data came from immunoSEQ multiplex PCR; TCRdb stores just in-frame clones and leaves some out. The sample includes 110,000 to 150,000 clones, about 9.7% seen only once; the top ten take 0.55% to 0.65%. Averaging approximately 0.11 L, one heparinised blood draw was given by each donor. Stem cell-like memory, regulatory, central memory and naive CD4+ cells were sorted via CD45RO/CCR7/CD25/CD127/CD95/CD27. Purity above 98% was achieved in all sorted populations. Germline lookup yields CDR1 KGHSH and CDR2 LQKENI. This CDR3 contains 13 residues. V lost 1 base and J lost 3, with 4 bases in between.

The chain joins TRBV18 to TRBJ1-3; unclear D gene. The clonotype was recovered from a woman aged 40 to 49 in good health. The sample consisted of central memory CD4+ T cells from blood. This CDR3 is CASSPQYGNTIYF. The CDR3 nucleotides read TGTGCCAGCTCACCACAATATGGAAACACCATATATTTT.